The source of this TCR beta chain is a study of patients and donors after allogeneic stem cell transplantation. One entry per CDR3 protein, called by TCRdb with MiXCR from the RT-PCR reads. The sample has about a million distinct CDR3 sequences, 15% to 20% seen once. This clonotype turned up a few times. What was sequenced was blood, either unsorted or a sorted T cell fraction (not recorded which). The receptor was derived from a human donor who was either an allogeneic HSCT recipient or a stem cell or donor lymphocyte infusion donor (not recorded which). It is not recorded whose cells these are; they may come from a transplant donor.

CDR3 residues: CASSSYENEAFF. Here the CDR3 DNA reads TGTGCCAGCAGCTCATATGAGAATGAAGCTTTCTTT. The chain couples TRBV5-6 to TRBJ1-1; D remains unclear. With 3 bases removed from V and 7 bases from J, the gap between germline ends came to 10 bases. The CDR3 has 12 amino acids. CDR1 is SGHDT, CDR2 YYEEEE, per germline.